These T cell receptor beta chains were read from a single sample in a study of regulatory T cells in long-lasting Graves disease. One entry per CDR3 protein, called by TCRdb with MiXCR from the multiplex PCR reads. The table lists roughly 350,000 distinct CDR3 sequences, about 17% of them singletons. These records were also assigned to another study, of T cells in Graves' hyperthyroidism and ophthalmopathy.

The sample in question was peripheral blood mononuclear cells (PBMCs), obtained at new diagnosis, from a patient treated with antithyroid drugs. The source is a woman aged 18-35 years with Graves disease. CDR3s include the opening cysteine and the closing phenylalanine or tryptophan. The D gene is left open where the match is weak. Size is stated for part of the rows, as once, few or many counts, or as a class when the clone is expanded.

CDR3 DNA: TGTGCCAGCAGCAGGGACTCCCAGGCCGGGGAGCTGTTTTTT
CDR3 protein: CASSRDSQAGELFF
clone size: few
CDR3 length: 14
V gene: TRBV6-1
J gene: TRBJ2-2
D gene: NA

CDR3 DNA: TGTGCCAGTAGTAGGGGGTCGAACACTGAAGCTTTCTTT
CDR3 protein: CASSRGSNTEAFF
clone size: NA
CDR3 length: 13
V gene: TRBV19
J gene: TRBJ1-1
D gene: NA

CDR3 DNA: TGTGCCAGCAGCCGTTTCGGACAGGAGGATCAGCCCCAGCATTTT
CDR3 protein: CASSRFGQEDQPQHF
clone size: few
CDR3 length: 15
V gene: TRBV4-2
J gene: TRBJ1-5
D gene: TRBD1

CDR3 DNA: TGCGCCAGCAGGAAGGGGGGACAAATTACCGGGGAGCTGTTTTTT
CDR3 protein: CASRKGGQITGELFF
clone size: NA
CDR3 length: 15
V gene: TRBV5-1
J gene: TRBJ2-2
D gene: NA

CDR3 DNA: TGTGCCAGCAGCTCATCTACTAGACGTGATACGCAGTATTTT
CDR3 protein: CASSSSTRRDTQYF
clone size: many
CDR3 length: 14
V gene: TRBV7-3
J gene: TRBJ2-3
D gene: NA

CDR3 DNA: TGTGCCAGCAGCTTACTAGCGGGAGGAATTGAGCAGTTCTTC
CDR3 protein: CASSLLAGGIEQFF
clone size: NA
CDR3 length: 14
V gene: TRBV5-1
J gene: TRBJ2-1
D gene: TRBD2

CDR3 DNA: TGTGCCACGACCGCAGGGCGCGAGCAGTACTTC
CDR3 protein: CATTAGREQYF
clone size: few
CDR3 length: 11
V gene: TRBV27
J gene: TRBJ2-7
D gene: NA

CDR3 DNA: TGTGCCAGCAGCGCTAGCGGGAGGAGCTCCTACAATGAGCAGTTCTTC
CDR3 protein: CASSASGRSSYNEQFF
clone size: many
CDR3 length: 16
V gene: TRBV4-2
J gene: TRBJ2-1
D gene: TRBD2

CDR3 DNA: TGTGCCAGCAGCGTAAGAGGGACGACTAATGAAAAACTGTTTTTT
CDR3 protein: CASSVRGTTNEKLFF
clone size: NA
CDR3 length: 15
V gene: TRBV9
J gene: TRBJ1-4
D gene: NA

CDR3 DNA: TGTGCCAGCAGGGGTTCCCCGGGACAGGGCACTGCCGGGGAGCTGTTTTTT
CDR3 protein: CASRGSPGQGTAGELFF
clone size: many
CDR3 length: 17
V gene: TRBV6-1
J gene: TRBJ2-2
D gene: TRBD1

CDR3 DNA: TGCGCCAGCCAGGGGGCACGAGACCCCTATGGCTACACCTTC
CDR3 protein: CASQGARDPYGYTF
clone size: few
CDR3 length: 14
V gene: TRBV5-1
J gene: TRBJ1-2
D gene: TRBD1

CDR3 DNA: TGTGCCAGCAGTGATATAGGGGTAATCTCCTACAATGAGCAGTTCTTC
CDR3 protein: CASSDIGVISYNEQFF
clone size: many
CDR3 length: 16
V gene: TRBV2
J gene: TRBJ2-1
D gene: NA

CDR3 DNA: TGTGCCAGCAGGGATCTTGAAAAACTGTTTTTT
CDR3 protein: CASRDLEKLFF
clone size: NA
CDR3 length: 11
V gene: TRBV6-1
J gene: TRBJ1-4
D gene: NA

CDR3 DNA: TGCAGTGCTAGAGATAAGCGGGTCGCGTACAATGAGCAGTTCTTC
CDR3 protein: CSARDKRVAYNEQFF
clone size: many
CDR3 length: 15
V gene: TRBV20-1
J gene: TRBJ2-1
D gene: NA

CDR3 DNA: TGCGCCAGCAGCCAAGGAGACAGGGTAGTAAGGGCCGGGGAGCTGTTTTTT
CDR3 protein: CASSQGDRVVRAGELFF
clone size: NA
CDR3 length: 17
V gene: TRBV4-1
J gene: TRBJ2-2
D gene: TRBD1

CDR3 DNA: TGTGCCAGCAACCGTGGACGGTCCTATGGCTACACCTTC
CDR3 protein: CASNRGRSYGYTF
clone size: many
CDR3 length: 13
V gene: TRBV12-3/TRBV12-4
J gene: TRBJ1-2
D gene: NA

CDR3 DNA: TGTGCCAGCAGCCCATTTGAGAACACTGAAGCTTTCTTT
CDR3 protein: CASSPFENTEAFF
clone size: NA
CDR3 length: 13
V gene: TRBV6-4
J gene: TRBJ1-1
D gene: NA

CDR3 DNA: TGTGCCAGCAGTGAAGGCCACCAGGCGGAGACCCAGTACTTC
CDR3 protein: CASSEGHQAETQYF
clone size: NA
CDR3 length: 14
V gene: TRBV25-1
J gene: TRBJ2-5
D gene: NA

CDR3 DNA: TGCAGCGTTCGTCAGGGCTCCTACAATGAGCAGTTCTTC
CDR3 protein: CSVRQGSYNEQFF
clone size: NA
CDR3 length: 13
V gene: TRBV29-1
J gene: TRBJ2-1
D gene: NA

CDR3 DNA: TGTGCCAGCCAAGACGGGGTGAGTGGCTACACCTTC
CDR3 protein: CASQDGVSGYTF
clone size: NA
CDR3 length: 12
V gene: TRBV25-1
J gene: TRBJ1-2
D gene: NA

CDR3 DNA: TGTGCCAGCAGTTTAGCAGGGGGCGTGGGCGGCTACACCTTC
CDR3 protein: CASSLAGGVGGYTF
clone size: many
CDR3 length: 14
V gene: TRBV12-3/TRBV12-4
J gene: TRBJ1-2
D gene: TRBD1

CDR3 DNA: TGTGCCAGCAGTGAAGCGCTTCAGCGTAGACTGTTTTTT
CDR3 protein: CASSEALQRRLFF
clone size: many
CDR3 length: 13
V gene: TRBV6-1
J gene: TRBJ1-4
D gene: NA

CDR3 DNA: TGCAGTGCTAGAGATCTCGATAGCTCTGGAAACACCATATATTTT
CDR3 protein: CSARDLDSSGNTIYF
clone size: NA
CDR3 length: 15
V gene: TRBV20-1
J gene: TRBJ1-3
D gene: NA

CDR3 DNA: TGTGCCAGCAGCGTAGACACTAACTATGGCTACACCTTC
CDR3 protein: CASSVDTNYGYTF
clone size: many
CDR3 length: 13
V gene: TRBV9
J gene: TRBJ1-2
D gene: NA

CDR3 DNA: TGCGCCAGCAGCTCCCGGACAGGTCCATCCTACAATGAGCAGTTCTTC
CDR3 protein: CASSSRTGPSYNEQFF
clone size: few
CDR3 length: 16
V gene: TRBV5-1
J gene: TRBJ2-1
D gene: TRBD1

CDR3 DNA: TGTGCCAGCAGGCCCGGGACAGGTCCCTACGAGCAGTACTTC
CDR3 protein: CASRPGTGPYEQYF
clone size: many
CDR3 length: 14
V gene: TRBV27
J gene: TRBJ2-7
D gene: TRBD1

CDR3 DNA: TGTGCCAGCACCATTAAGGGGGGTAGGACAGAAAAAAACATTCAGTACTTC
CDR3 protein: CASTIKGGRTEKNIQYF
clone size: few
CDR3 length: 17
V gene: TRBV7-8
J gene: TRBJ2-4
D gene: NA

CDR3 DNA: TGTGCCAGCAGCTCAAACAGGGGTTCCTACAATGAGCAGTTCTTC
CDR3 protein: CASSSNRGSYNEQFF
clone size: many
CDR3 length: 15
V gene: TRBV11-2
J gene: TRBJ2-1
D gene: TRBD1

CDR3 DNA: TGTGCCTGGAGTGTAACGGGCGATCAGCCCCAGCATTTT
CDR3 protein: CAWSVTGDQPQHF
clone size: many
CDR3 length: 13
V gene: TRBV30
J gene: TRBJ1-5
D gene: NA

CDR3 DNA: TGCGCCAGCAGCGTCAGCGGGGGGGACTACAATGAGCAGTTCTTC
CDR3 protein: CASSVSGGDYNEQFF
clone size: many
CDR3 length: 15
V gene: TRBV5-1
J gene: TRBJ2-1
D gene: TRBD2

CDR3 DNA: TGCGCCAGCAGCCCGGGACAGGGTTATTCACCCCTCCACTTT
CDR3 protein: CASSPGQGYSPLHF
clone size: NA
CDR3 length: 14
V gene: TRBV5-1
J gene: TRBJ1-6
D gene: TRBD1

CDR3 DNA: TGTGCCAGTAACAGGGGGCCGAACACTGAAGCTTTCTTT
CDR3 protein: CASNRGPNTEAFF
clone size: NA
CDR3 length: 13
V gene: TRBV19
J gene: TRBJ1-1
D gene: TRBD1

CDR3 DNA: TGCGCCAGTCACCGAGAGGGAACCATGAACACTGAAGCTTTCTTT
CDR3 protein: CASHREGTMNTEAFF
clone size: many
CDR3 length: 15
V gene: TRBV5-1
J gene: TRBJ1-1
D gene: NA

CDR3 DNA: TGTGCCACCAGCAGCCCCAGTGAGTCTCTTTCAACTAATGAAAAACTGTTTTTT
CDR3 protein: CATSSPSESLSTNEKLFF
clone size: few
CDR3 length: 18
V gene: TRBV15
J gene: TRBJ1-4
D gene: NA

CDR3 DNA: TGCGCCAGCAGTACCCCCCAGGAGCGTAAAAACATTCAGTACTTC
CDR3 protein: CASSTPQERKNIQYF
clone size: few
CDR3 length: 15
V gene: TRBV4-1
J gene: TRBJ2-4
D gene: NA

CDR3 DNA: TGTGCCAGCAGTGTACAGGTTTACGAGCAGTACTTC
CDR3 protein: CASSVQVYEQYF
clone size: many
CDR3 length: 12
V gene: TRBV12-3/TRBV12-4
J gene: TRBJ2-7
D gene: NA

CDR3 DNA: TGTGCCAGCAACGATCCCCGGGCTGGGGCCAACGTCCTGGCTTTC
CDR3 protein: CASNDPRAGANVLAF
clone size: NA
CDR3 length: 15
V gene: TRBV5-4
J gene: TRBJ2-6
D gene: NA

CDR3 DNA: TGCAGTGCTAGAGTCCCCTTGCCGGGTGTGGGGGCGGGGAGTCAGCCCCAGCATTTT
CDR3 protein: CSARVPLPGVGAGSQPQHF
clone size: many
CDR3 length: 19
V gene: TRBV20-1
J gene: TRBJ1-5
D gene: NA

CDR3 DNA: TGTGCCAGCAGTGAAGCCAGGGGGCACGGTCAGCCCCAGCATTTT
CDR3 protein: CASSEARGHGQPQHF
clone size: many
CDR3 length: 15
V gene: TRBV6-1
J gene: TRBJ1-5
D gene: TRBD1

CDR3 DNA: TGCAGTGCTCGTACAGGGGACGAGCAGTACTTC
CDR3 protein: CSARTGDEQYF
clone size: many
CDR3 length: 11
V gene: TRBV20-1
J gene: TRBJ2-7
D gene: TRBD1

CDR3 DNA: TGTGCCACCAAAGGACATAGGAACACCGGGGAGCTGTTTTTT
CDR3 protein: CATKGHRNTGELFF
clone size: many
CDR3 length: 14
V gene: TRBV12-3/TRBV12-4
J gene: TRBJ2-2
D gene: NA